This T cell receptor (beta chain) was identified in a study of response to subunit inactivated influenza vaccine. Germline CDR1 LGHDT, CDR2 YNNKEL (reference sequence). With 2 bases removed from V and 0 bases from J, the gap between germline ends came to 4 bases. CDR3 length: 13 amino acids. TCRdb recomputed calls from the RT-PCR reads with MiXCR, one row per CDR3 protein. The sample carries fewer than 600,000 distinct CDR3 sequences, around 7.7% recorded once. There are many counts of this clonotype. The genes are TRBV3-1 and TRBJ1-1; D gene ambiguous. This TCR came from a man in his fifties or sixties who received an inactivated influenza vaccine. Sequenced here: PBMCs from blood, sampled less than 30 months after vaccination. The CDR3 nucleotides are TGTGCCAGCAGCCAATGGGTGAACACTGAAGCTTTCTTT. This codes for CASSQWVNTEAFF.